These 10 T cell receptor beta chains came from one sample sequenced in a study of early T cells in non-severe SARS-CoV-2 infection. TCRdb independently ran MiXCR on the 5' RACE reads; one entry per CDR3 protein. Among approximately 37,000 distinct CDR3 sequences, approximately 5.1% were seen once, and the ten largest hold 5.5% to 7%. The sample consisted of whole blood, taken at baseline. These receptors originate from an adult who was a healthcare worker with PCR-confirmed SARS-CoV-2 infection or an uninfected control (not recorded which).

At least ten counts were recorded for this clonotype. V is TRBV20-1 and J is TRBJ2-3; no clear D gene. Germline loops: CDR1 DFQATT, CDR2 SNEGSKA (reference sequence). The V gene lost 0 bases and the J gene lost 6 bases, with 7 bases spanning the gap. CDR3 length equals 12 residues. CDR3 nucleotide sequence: TGCAGTGCTAGAGAACCCGGCGATACGCAGTATTTT. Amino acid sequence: CSAREPGDTQYF.

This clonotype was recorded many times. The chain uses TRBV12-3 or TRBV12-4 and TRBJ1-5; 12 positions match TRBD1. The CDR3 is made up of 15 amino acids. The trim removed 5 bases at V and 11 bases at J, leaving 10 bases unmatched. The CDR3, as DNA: TGTGCCAGCAGTCCGGGACAGGGGGCTGGGGTGGCCCAGCATTTT. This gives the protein CASSPGQGAGVAQHF.

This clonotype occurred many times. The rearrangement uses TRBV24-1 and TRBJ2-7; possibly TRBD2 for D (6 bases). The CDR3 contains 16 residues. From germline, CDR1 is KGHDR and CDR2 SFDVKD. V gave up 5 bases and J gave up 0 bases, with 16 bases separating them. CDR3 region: CATSAATSNFSYEQYV. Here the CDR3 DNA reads TGTGCCACCAGTGCCGCGACTAGTAACTTCTCCTACGAGCAGTACGTC.

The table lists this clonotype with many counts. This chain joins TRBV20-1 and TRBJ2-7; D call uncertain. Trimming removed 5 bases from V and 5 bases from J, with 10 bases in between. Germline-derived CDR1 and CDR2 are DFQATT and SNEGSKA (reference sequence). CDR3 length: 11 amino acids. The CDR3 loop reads CSAPPLDEQYV. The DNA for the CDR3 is TGCAGTGCTCCCCCGTTAGACGAGCAGTACGTC.

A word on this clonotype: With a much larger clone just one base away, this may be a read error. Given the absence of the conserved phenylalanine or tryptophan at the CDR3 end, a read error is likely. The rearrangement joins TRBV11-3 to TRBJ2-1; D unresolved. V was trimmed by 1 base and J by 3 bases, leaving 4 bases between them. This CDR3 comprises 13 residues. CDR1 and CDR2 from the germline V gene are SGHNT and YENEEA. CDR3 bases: TGTGCCAGCAGCTTAGGGTACTACAATGAGCAGTTCTTG. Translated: CASSLGYYNEQFL.

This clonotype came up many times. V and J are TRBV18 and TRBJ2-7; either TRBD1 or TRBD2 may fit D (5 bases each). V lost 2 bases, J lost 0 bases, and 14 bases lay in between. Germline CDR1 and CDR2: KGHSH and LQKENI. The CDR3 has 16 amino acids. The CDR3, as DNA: TGTGCCAGCTCACCAGCTCGGGACGTCGTCTCCTACGAGCAGTACTTC. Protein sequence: CASSPARDVVSYEQYF.

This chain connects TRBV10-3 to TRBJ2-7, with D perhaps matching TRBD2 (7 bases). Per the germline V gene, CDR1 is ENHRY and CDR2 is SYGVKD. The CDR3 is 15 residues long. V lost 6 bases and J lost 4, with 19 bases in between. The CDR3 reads CAISPTFGGLYEQYF. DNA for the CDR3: TGTGCCATCAGCCCTACCTTCGGGGGGCTATACGAGCAGTACTTC.

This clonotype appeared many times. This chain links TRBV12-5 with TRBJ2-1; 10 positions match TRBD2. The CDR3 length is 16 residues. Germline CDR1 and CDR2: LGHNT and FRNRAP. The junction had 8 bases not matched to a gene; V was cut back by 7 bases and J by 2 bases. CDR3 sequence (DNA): TGTGCTAGTGTTCCGGCTAGCGGGAGCCCCTACAATGAGCAGTTCTTC. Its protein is CASVPASGSPYNEQFF.

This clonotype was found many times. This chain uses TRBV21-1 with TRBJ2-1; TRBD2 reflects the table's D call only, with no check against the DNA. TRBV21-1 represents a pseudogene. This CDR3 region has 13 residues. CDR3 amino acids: CASSQTTSGLLFF. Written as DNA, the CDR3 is TGTGCCAGCAGCCAAACGACTAGCGGGCTTTTATTCTTC.

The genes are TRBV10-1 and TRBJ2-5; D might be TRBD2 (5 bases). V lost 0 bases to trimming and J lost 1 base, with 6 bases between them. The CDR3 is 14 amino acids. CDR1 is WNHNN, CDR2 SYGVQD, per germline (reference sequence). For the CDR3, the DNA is TGCGCCAGCAGTGAGTCGGGGAGCCAAGAGACCCAGTACTTC. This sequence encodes CASSESGSQETQYF.